One sample yielded the 29 T cell receptor beta chains listed below, sequenced in a study of blood T cells in healthy people across ages. A J-beta primer mix and a sample-barcoded 5' primer were used in a second PCR of about 7 to 12 cycles. TCRdb ran MiXCR on the 5' RACE reads and lists one entry per CDR3 protein. The profile shows around 600,000 distinct CDR3 sequences, more than 45% of them singletons. The material sequenced was blood. The origin of the receptors is a man older than 75 in good health.

This clonotype was found once. An end of the junction does not agree with germline; a read error may underlie this. This rearrangement joins TRBV20-1 to TRBJ2-5; 8 positions agree with TRBD1. Germline V gives CDR1 DFQATT, CDR2 SNEGSKA (reference sequence). This CDR3 spans 13 amino acids. The CDR3 region is CSANDRGKETRYF. The CDR3 DNA reads TGCAGTGCTAATGACAGGGGAAAAGAGACCCGGTACTTC.

With regard to this clonotype: Since a much larger clone is just one base distant, this may be a read error. The rearrangement links TRBV18 to TRBJ2-6; TRBD1 agrees at 7 bases. The CDR3 length is 18 residues. Germline V CDR1 and CDR2: KGHSH, LQKENI. V trimming: 1 base; J trimming: 0 bases; junction bases outside the gene matches: 6. CDR3 residues: CASSPRKGATSGANVLTF. The CDR3 coding sequence is TGTGCCAGCTCACCACGGAAGGGGGCTACCTCTGGGGCCAACGTCCTGACTTTC. Complete variable domain (other parts from reference TRBV18 and TRBJ2-6): NAGVMQNPRHLVRRRGQEARLRCSPMKGHSHVYWYRQLPEEGLKFMVYLQKENIIDESGMPKERFSAEFPKEGPSILRIQQVVRGDSAAYFCASSPRKGATSGANVLTFGAGSRLTVL.

The chain employs TRBV20-1 and TRBJ2-1; perhaps TRBD2 as D (6 bases). The CDR3 consists of 13 residues. Germline lookup yields CDR1 DFQATT and CDR2 SNEGSKA (reference sequence). V shed 6 bases and J shed 4 bases, with 13 bases lying between them. CDR3 coding DNA: TGCAGTGCGACCCCAGCGGGTTACAATGAGCAGTTCTTC. It translates to CSATPAGYNEQFF.

This clonotype was seen a few times. This chain uses TRBV7-2 with TRBJ2-7; TRBD1 aligns across 8 bases. V dropped 5 bases and J dropped 0; count of bases not matched to a gene: 6. CDR3 length equals 15 residues. Germline CDR1 is SGHTA and CDR2 is FQGNSA. In DNA form, the CDR3 reads TGTGCCAGCAGCGATGGGACAGGAATCTCCTACGAGCAGTACTTC. This codes for CASSDGTGISYEQYF.

The gene calls are TRBV9 and TRBJ2-3, with D perhaps matching TRBD1 (6 bases). The CDR3 has 15 amino acids. The V and J ends lost 1 base and 2 bases respectively, with 11 bases between them. CDR1 and CDR2 from the germline V gene are SGDLS and YYNGEE. CDR3 DNA: TGTGCCAGCAGCGTAAGTGGGGACATCACAGATACGCAGTATTTT. Its protein is CASSVSGDITDTQYF.

This clonotype was seen only a few times. Since a much larger clone is just one base distant, this may be a read error. CDR3 DNA sequence: TGTGCCAGCAAGGACAGGGTAGAGGACAATGAGCAGTACTTC. Residues: CASKDRVEDNEQYF. The chain joins TRBV6-6 to TRBJ2-5; 8 bases fit TRBD1. V lost 7 bases, J lost 11 bases, and 15 bases stayed unmatched. The CDR3 length is 14 residues. Germline V gene sequence: CDR1 MNHNY, CDR2 SVGAGI (reference sequence).

To note about this clonotype: Relative to the germline gene, one junction end is altered; a read error may explain this. The rearrangement uses TRBV6-5 and TRBJ2-3; 11 bases fit TRBD2. This CDR3 has 19 residues. The germline V gene has CDR1 MNHEY and CDR2 SVGAGI. The CDR3 is CASSLLGLAVPRGTDTRYF. The DNA of the CDR3 is TGTGCCAGCAGTTTACTGGGACTAGCGGTTCCACGGGGGACAGATACGCGGTATTTT.

There are many counts of this clonotype. The chain's CDR3 is CASSPGAASPLHF. The CDR3, as DNA: TGTGCCAGCAGTCCAGGGGCAGCTTCACCCCTCCACTTT. The chain carries TRBV6-5 and TRBJ1-6, with a possible D match to TRBD1 (6 bases). The CDR3 runs 13 residues. Germline CDR1 and CDR2: MNHEY and SVGAGI. Between the trimmed V and J ends, which lost 5 bases and 9 bases, there was a span of 11 bases.

This clonotype was detected many times. The chain employs TRBV6-5 and TRBJ2-1; 7 positions match TRBD2. Germline CDR1 reads MNHEY; CDR2 reads SVGAGI. The CDR3 has 13 residues. The V gene end was trimmed by 7 bases and the J gene end by 4 bases; junction bases not matched to a gene: 4. Here the CDR3 reads CASTPAGYNEQFF. CDR3 DNA: TGTGCCAGCACCCCAGCGGGATACAATGAGCAGTTCTTC.

This clonotype came up once. As DNA, the CDR3 is TGCAGCGTTCCACGGGACAGGGGGAATGGCTACACCTTC. Its protein is CSVPRDRGNGYTF. V is TRBV29-1 and J is TRBJ1-2; TRBD1 matches at 11 bases. The J segment lost 6 bases and the V segment lost 5 bases, leaving 5 bases of the junction unmatched. Germline V CDR1 and CDR2: SQVTM, ANQGSEA. The CDR3 extends over 13 amino acids. Full variable domain (missing parts from reference TRBV29-1 and TRBJ1-2): SAVISQKPSRDICQRGTSLTIQCQVDSQVTMMFWYRQQPGQSLTLIATANQGSEATYESGFVIDKFPISRPNLTFSTLTVSNMSPEDSSIYLCSVPRDRGNGYTFGSGTRLTVV.

The gene calls are TRBV4-3 and TRBJ1-2; D gene unclear. Germline values: CDR1 LGHNA, CDR2 YSLEER. V dropped 0 bases and J dropped 2 bases, with 10 bases sitting between them. CDR3 length: 15 residues. CDR3: CASSQDPAANYGYTF. The CDR3 DNA reads TGCGCCAGCAGCCAAGATCCGGCAGCGAACTATGGCTACACCTTC.

V is TRBV27 and J is TRBJ1-2; D gene ambiguous. V gave up 6 bases and J gave up 3 bases, with 11 bases separating them. The germline V gene has CDR1 MNHEY and CDR2 SMNVEV (reference sequence). CDR3 length equals 13 residues. The CDR3 nucleotides read TGTGCCAGCAGCTTGACTGCTGACTATGGCTACACCTTC. Amino acids: CASSLTADYGYTF.

This CDR3 reads CASSRGDGTYEQYF. Written as DNA, the CDR3 is TGCGCCAGCAGCAGGGGGGACGGGACCTACGAGCAGTACTTC. This rearrangement joins TRBV5-1 to TRBJ2-5; perhaps D is TRBD1 or TRBD2 (6 bases each). The assigned J gene may be wrong: the sequence end matches TRBJ2-7 better. The CDR3 loop spans 14 amino acids. Germline CDR1 reads SGHRS; CDR2 reads YFSETQ.

This rearrangement joins TRBV20-1 to TRBJ2-5, with D unresolved. The DNA matches TRBJ2-7 better at its end, which makes the J call doubtful. There are 11 residues in the CDR3. Germline values: CDR1 DFQATT, CDR2 SNEGSKA (reference sequence). The CDR3 DNA sequence: TGCAGTGGTACTTGGGCCTACGAGCAGTACTTC. Residues: CSGTWAYEQYF.

The chain is built from TRBV7-3 and TRBJ2-2, with unresolved D. The germline V and J ends were trimmed by 5 bases and 10 bases, with 14 bases remaining between them. There are 13 residues in the CDR3. CDR1 and CDR2 from the germline V gene are SGHTA and FQGTGA. CDR3 protein: CASSAPPVEELFF. CDR3 sequence (DNA): TGTGCCAGCAGCGCCCCTCCGGTTGAGGAGCTGTTTTTT.

This clonotype was recorded once. The rearrangement uses TRBV28 and TRBJ2-3; TRBD2 matches 9 bases. The CDR3 totals 17 residues. V shed 7 bases, J shed 3 bases, and the junction held 14 bases outside the gene matches. CDR1 MDHEN and CDR2 SYDVKM come from the germline V gene. The CDR3 reads CASTPPGLAGPTDTQYF. The DNA for the CDR3 is TGTGCCAGCACTCCTCCCGGGCTAGCGGGACCAACAGATACGCAGTATTTT. The full variable domain, with the rest looked up from reference TRBV28 and TRBJ2-3, is DVKVTQSSRYLVKRTGEKVFLECVQDMDHENMFWYRQDPGLGLRLIYFSYDVKMKEKGDIPEGYSVSREKKERFSLILESASTNQTSMYLCASTPPGLAGPTDTQYFGPGTRLTVL.

This chain connects TRBV20-1 to TRBJ2-7, with D possibly matching TRBD2 (6 bases). The V and J ends lost 4 bases and 2 bases respectively, with 15 bases between them. The CDR3 length is 14 residues. The V gene's germline CDR1 is DFQATT and CDR2 SNEGSKA (reference sequence). The CDR3: CSAISGRGTYEQYF. CDR3 DNA sequence: TGCAGTGCTATTTCCGGGAGAGGCACCTACGAGCAGTACTTC.

The chain carries TRBV20-1 and TRBJ2-1; 7 bases are a match to TRBD1. CDR1 and CDR2 (germline): DFQATT, SNEGSKA (reference sequence). The CDR3 has 14 amino acids. Trimming removed 5 bases from V and 6 bases from J; junction bases left unmatched: 10. The CDR3 loop is CSAAPGQWANEQFF. In DNA, the CDR3 is TGCAGTGCTGCCCCGGGACAGTGGGCCAATGAGCAGTTCTTC.

The DNA for the CDR3 is TGCAGTGCTGATACAAGGTTGAACACTGAAGCTTTCTTT. Amino acid sequence: CSADTRLNTEAFF. This rearrangement joins TRBV20-1 to TRBJ1-1; D remains unclear. Per the germline V gene, CDR1 is DFQATT and CDR2 is SNEGSKA (reference sequence). The CDR3 has 13 residues. V was cut by 5 bases and J by 0 bases, with 10 bases left in between.

This clonotype showed up just a few times. The rearrangement joins TRBV6-6 to TRBJ1-6, with 8 bases fitting TRBD1. The junction had 7 bases not matched to a gene; V was cut back by 6 bases and J by 9 bases. The CDR3 is 14 residues long. Looked up from germline, CDR1 is MNHNY and CDR2 is SVGAGI (reference sequence). Written as DNA, the CDR3 is TGTGCCAGCAGAGCAGGACAGGGTGGTTCACCCCTCCACTTT. The encoded protein is CASRAGQGGSPLHF.

The V gene is TRBV4-2, the J gene TRBJ2-4, with no clear D. Germline values: CDR1 LGHNA, CDR2 YNFKEQ. The CDR3 is 15 amino acids. The V end was cut by 4 bases, the J end by 0 bases, with 10 bases between. CDR3 loop: CASSPSVLAKNIQYF. The DNA of the CDR3 is TGTGCCAGCAGCCCGAGTGTCCTAGCCAAAAACATTCAGTACTTC.

The rearrangement links TRBV9 to TRBJ2-1, with TRBD2 matching over 10 bases. Germline V lookup: CDR1 SGDLS, CDR2 YYNGEE. This CDR3 spans 15 amino acids. V shed 4 bases, J shed 7 bases, and the junction held 8 bases outside the gene matches. The CDR3 DNA reads as TGTGCCAGCAGCTCAGTAGCGGGAGGAGGAAATGAGCAGTTCTTC. Its protein is CASSSVAGGGNEQFF.

The CDR3 DNA reads TGTGCCAGCAGCCCGTATCTCACAGATACGCAGTATTTT. Protein: CASSPYLTDTQYF. The chain recombines TRBV7-2 with TRBJ2-3; D remains ambiguous. Germline CDR1 reads SGHTA; CDR2 reads FQGNSA. The CDR3 covers 13 residues. The V end lost 5 bases, the J end lost 2 bases, and 8 bases lay between the germline ends.

This clonotype has a count of ten or more. The chain couples TRBV6-5 to TRBJ1-2; possibly TRBD1 for D (5 bases). The CDR3 covers 13 residues. The V gene lost 2 bases and the J gene lost 7 bases, with 11 bases spanning the gap. In germline, CDR1 is MNHEY, CDR2 SVGAGI. CDR3 residues: CASSYGAGTGYTF. The CDR3 region has the DNA TGTGCCAGCAGTTACGGGGCAGGGACTGGCTACACCTTC.

This clonotype was found a few times. CDR3 nucleotides: TGTGCCAGCAGCTCCACAGGGGTTCGGGAGCAGTACTTC. It yields the protein CASSSTGVREQYF. The rearrangement uses TRBV7-2 and TRBJ2-7, with 7 bases aligning to TRBD1. The germline gives CDR1 SGHTA, CDR2 FQGNSA. CDR3 length equals 13 residues. V dropped 4 bases and J dropped 7; count of bases not matched to a gene: 7.

This chain's CDR3 is CASSSRTSGGGELFF. As DNA, the CDR3 is TGTGCCAGCAGCTCTCGGACTAGCGGGGGCGGGGAGCTGTTTTTT. The rearrangement joins TRBV7-3 to TRBJ2-2; 13 positions match TRBD2. The CDR3 runs 15 residues. The V segment lost 4 bases and the J segment 7 bases; nucleotides outside the gene matches: 3. Germline CDR1 is SGHTA and CDR2 is FQGTGA.

J is TRBJ2-2 and V is TRBV6-1; D perhaps matches TRBD2 (5 bases). Trimming took off 5 bases at V and 3 bases at J, with 16 bases between the two ends. CDR1 and CDR2 from the germline V gene are MNHNS and SASEGT. CDR3 length: 16 residues. This chain's CDR3 is CASSLGLRTDTGELFF. The CDR3 DNA sequence: TGTGCCAGCAGTCTTGGACTCAGGACTGACACCGGGGAGCTGTTTTTT.

This clonotype was observed many times. This rearrangement joins TRBV6-5 to TRBJ2-1; 9 bases fit TRBD2. The CDR3 loop spans 17 amino acids. Germline V lookup: CDR1 MNHEY, CDR2 SVGAGI. Trimming cost V 0 bases and J 7 bases; bases outside gene matches: 10. CDR3 sequence reads: CASSYSGRSSGINEQFF. The CDR3 bases are TGTGCCAGCAGTTACTCGGGTCGATCTAGCGGGATTAATGAGCAGTTCTTC.

This CDR3 reads CASSTSQGGNTEAFF. DNA of the CDR3: TGTGCCAGCAGCACATCACAGGGAGGGAACACTGAAGCTTTCTTT. This chain links TRBV6-5 with TRBJ1-1, with D possibly being TRBD1 (6 bases). Looked up from germline, CDR1 is MNHEY and CDR2 is SVGAGI. The CDR3 spans 15 residues. V was trimmed by 6 bases and J by 1 base, leaving 15 bases between them.